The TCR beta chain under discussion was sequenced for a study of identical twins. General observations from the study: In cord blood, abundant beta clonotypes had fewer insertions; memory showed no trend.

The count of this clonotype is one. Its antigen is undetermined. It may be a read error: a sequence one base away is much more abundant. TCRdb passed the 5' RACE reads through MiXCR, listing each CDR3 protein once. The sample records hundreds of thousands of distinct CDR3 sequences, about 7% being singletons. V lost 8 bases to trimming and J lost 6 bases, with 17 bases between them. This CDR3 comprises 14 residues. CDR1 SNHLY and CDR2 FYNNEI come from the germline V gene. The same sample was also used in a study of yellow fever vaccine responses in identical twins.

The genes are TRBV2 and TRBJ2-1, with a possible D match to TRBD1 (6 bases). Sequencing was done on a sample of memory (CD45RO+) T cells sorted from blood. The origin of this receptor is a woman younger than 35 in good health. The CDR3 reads CASFHRAGANEQFF. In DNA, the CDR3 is TGTGCCAGCTTCCACAGGGCCGGGGCCAATGAGCAGTTCTTC.